The TCR beta chain described here comes from a study of T cell changes during pregnancy in multiple sclerosis. The J segment lost 4 bases and the V segment lost 5 bases, leaving 5 bases of the junction unmatched. CDR3 length: 14 amino acids. Germline V gene sequence: CDR1 LNHDA, CDR2 SQIVND (reference sequence). Method: immunoSEQ multiplex PCR; TCRdb's copy keeps in-frame clones and lacks some. The sample has approximately 90,000 clones, roughly 93% seen once. The TCR sequence derives from a female donor with multiple sclerosis, enrolled in a pregnancy study. Sequences were derived from peripheral blood, sampled in the third trimester of pregnancy. The chain links TRBV19 to TRBJ1-1; 9 nucleotides align to TRBD1. This CDR3 reads CASSLQGAGTEAFF. Here the CDR3 DNA reads TGTGCCAGTAGTCTACAGGGGGCAGGCACTGAAGCTTTCTTT.